The present entry profiles one T cell receptor beta chain with its context. These data are taken from a study of blood T cell repertoires in COVID-19. Whole-study context: Researchers got acute and convalescent COVID-19 samples from the United States, Italy and Spain. PBMCs, B-cell-depleted T cells, or T cells were the source of the cDNA or gDNA that made up the material.

Source study methods: Amplified reference gene primers provided the basis for estimating nucleated cell counts. TCRdb's table, derived via immunoSEQ multiplex PCR, lists solely in-frame clones and lacks some. The DNA gave D and trimming, while V, J and clone size come from that table. The sample includes around 130,000 clones, around three quarters of them seen just once. The CDR3 totals 14 residues. CDR1 and CDR2 from the germline V gene are PRHDT and FYEKMQ (reference sequence). With 5 bases clipped from V and 2 bases from J, the junction kept 6 bases outside the gene matches. This chain uses TRBV13 with TRBJ2-7; 7 bases map to TRBD1. Sequencing was carried out using peripheral blood. This TCR derives from a human donor in a cohort sampled during active COVID-19. CDR3 sequence: CASSRETGTYEQYF. Written as DNA, the CDR3 is TGTGCCAGCAGCCGAGAGACAGGGACCTACGAGCAGTACTTC.